These T cell receptor beta chains were read from a single sample in a study of breast tumors, draining lymph nodes, adjacent tissues. TCRdb passed the multiplex PCR reads through MiXCR, listing each CDR3 protein once. The repertoire holds fewer than 15,000 distinct CDR3 sequences, with 62% as singletons. The sample was tumor-adjacent breast tissue. The source is a female donor with breast cancer. Some clones in this sample may be carry-over from other donors' samples. Each CDR3 is given with its conserved first and last residue. A D gene is named only where the DNA matches it firmly. Size is omitted from some rows. Given values are once, few, many or a class for expanded clones.

j_call clone_size v_call d_call cdr3_nt cdr3_aa
TRBJ1-6 - TRBV2 - TGTGCCAGCAGTCTGGACAGTTATAATTCACCCCTCCACTTT CASSLDSYNSPLHF
TRBJ2-1 few TRBV6-1 - TGTGCCAGCAGTGAAACCCAAGGGCCTAATGAGCAGTTCTTC CASSETQGPNEQFF
TRBJ2-1 - TRBV14 TRBD1 TGTGCCAGCAGCCAACTGGGACAGAACAATGAGCAGTTCTTC CASSQLGQNNEQFF
TRBJ2-3 - TRBV9 TRBD2 TGTGCCAGCAGTCCCAGAAAGCGGGGCCCCACAGATACGCAGTATTTT CASSPRKRGPTDTQYF
TRBJ2-1 large TRBV5-1 - TGCGCCAGCAGCTTGCGAGGGCTATCGAATGAGCAGTTCTTC CASSLRGLSNEQFF
TRBJ1-2 many TRBV30 - TGTGCCTGGAGGTTTTCGAGGGGTGCCTATGGCTACACCTTC CAWRFSRGAYGYTF
TRBJ2-7 many TRBV6-1 - TGTGCCAGCAGTGCTACCGCCGGTGGGGGGCTCGTCAGCGAGCAGTACTTC CASSATAGGGLVSEQYF
TRBJ1-5 - TRBV10-3 - TGTGCCATCAGTGAGAATGGGGGGGTTGGGCAGCCCCAGCATTTT CAISENGGVGQPQHF
TRBJ2-7 - TRBV5-5 - TGTGCCAGCAGCTTGGAGGCAGCCGGATACGAGCAGTACTTC CASSLEAAGYEQYF
TRBJ1-3 - TRBV7-3 - TGTGCCAGCAGCCGGGTTGGTTCTGGAAACACCATATATTTT CASSRVGSGNTIYF
TRBJ1-4 - TRBV14 - TGTGCCAGCAACCCCGGGACCGGACGAGAAAAACTGTTTTTT CASNPGTGREKLFF
TRBJ1-3 - TRBV9 - TGTGCCAGCAGCGTAATGACCGGCCCTGGAAACACCATATATTTT CASSVMTGPGNTIYF
TRBJ1-2 - TRBV5-1 - TGCGCCAGCAGCTTGGTCCCGAATGCCTACGATGGCTACACCTTC CASSLVPNAYDGYTF
TRBJ1-2 - TRBV5-1 TRBD1 TGCGCCAGCAGCCGAGGACAGGGAAGCACGGGCTACACCTTC CASSRGQGSTGYTF
TRBJ1-6 - TRBV3-1 - TGTGCCAGCAGCCCACAGGGCGATAATTCACCCCTCCACTTT CASSPQGDNSPLHF
TRBJ2-7 - TRBV2 - TGTGCCAGCTACTCCTACGAGCAGTACTTC CASYSYEQYF
TRBJ1-4 few TRBV29-1 TRBD1 TGCAGCGTTGAAAGGACAGGGGGGCTGTTTTTT CSVERTGGLFF
TRBJ1-6 medium-sized TRBV6-4 TRBD1 TGTGCCAGCAGTGACTTTCGCGGGACAGGGCGATCACCCCTCCACTTT CASSDFRGTGRSPLHF
TRBJ2-7 - TRBV7-8 - TGTGCCAGCAGCCAAGGAGGGACCAGCGGCTACGAGCAGTACTTC CASSQGGTSGYEQYF
TRBJ2-7 - TRBV19 - TGTGCCAGTAGTCGACAGCCCTCCTACGAGCAGTACTTC CASSRQPSYEQYF
TRBJ2-5 many TRBV7-9 TRBD2 TGTGCCAGCAGCCGAACATCTGGTAGCGGGAGTTTAGAGCCCCAGTACTTC CASSRTSGSGSLEPQYF
TRBJ1-5 medium-sized TRBV20-1 - TGCAGTGCCGTTCTGGACAGCAATCAGCCCCAGCATTTT CSAVLDSNQPQHF
TRBJ1-2 medium-sized TRBV9 TRBD1 TGTGCCAGCAGCGTTGACAGGGGAGGTGGTAACTATGGCTACACCTTC CASSVDRGGGNYGYTF
TRBJ2-7 many TRBV7-9 - TGTGCCAGCAGCTTAGGGGGAGGGGGGGACGAGCAGTACTTC CASSLGGGGDEQYF
TRBJ1-6 few TRBV7-9 - TGTGCCAGCATCAACACTAGGCGAGATAATTCACCCCTCCACTTT CASINTRRDNSPLHF
TRBJ2-7 - TRBV5-4 TRBD2 TGTGCCAGCAGCCCACCGGGACTAGCGAGTTACGAGCAGTACTTC CASSPPGLASYEQYF
TRBJ2-3 many TRBV6-1 TRBD2 TGTGCCAGCGCGGGGGGCACAGATACGCAGTATTTT CASAGGTDTQYF
TRBJ1-6 - TRBV7-9 TRBD1 TGTGCCAGCAGCCTCCGAGGACAGGGTTATAATTCACCCCTCCACTTT CASSLRGQGYNSPLHF
TRBJ1-2 - TRBV12-3/TRBV12-4 TRBD1 TGTGCCAGCAGTCCCGCCGGGACAGGGGGCTATGGCTACACCTTC CASSPAGTGGYGYTF
TRBJ2-3 - TRBV9 TRBD2 TGTGCCAGCAGCGTAGGGCTAGCGGGCCTTAGCACAGATACGCAGTATTTT CASSVGLAGLSTDTQYF
TRBJ2-7 - TRBV2 - TGTGCCAGCAGTGCTAAGAGCAATCAGCCCCAGCACTTC CASSAKSNQPQHF
TRBJ2-2 - TRBV11-2 - TGTGCCAGCAGCTTAGTAGCAGGCGGCATCGGGGAGCTGTTTTTT CASSLVAGGIGELFF
TRBJ2-7 - TRBV2 - TGTGCCAGCAGGCCATTTAGCGGACTCTCCTACGAGCAGTACTTC CASRPFSGLSYEQYF
TRBJ1-2 once TRBV20-1 - TGCAGTGCTAGAGATGACAGGCACTATGGCTACACCTTC CSARDDRHYGYTF
TRBJ2-7 medium-sized TRBV5-4 TRBD2 TGTGCCATCTCGAATTCTAGCGGGGGAGCCTACGAGCAGTACTTC CAISNSSGGAYEQYF
TRBJ1-5 medium-sized TRBV2 - TGTGCCAGCAGTGAAGACCAGGTCAATCAGCCCCAGCATTTT CASSEDQVNQPQHF
TRBJ1-2 - TRBV7-2 - TGTGCCAGCAGCTTAGTGGAATTGACCGTGGAAGGCTACACCTTC CASSLVELTVEGYTF
TRBJ2-1 - TRBV20-1 - TGCAGTGCTAGACGATACGAGCAGTTCTTC CSARRYEQFF
TRBJ1-3 - TRBV10-3 - TGTGCCATCAGTGAGTCGACGGCGGCTGGAAACACCATATATTTT CAISESTAAGNTIYF
TRBJ2-1 many TRBV7-9 - TGTGCCAGCAGCTTAGCGGGAACCTACAATGAGCAGTTCTTC CASSLAGTYNEQFF
TRBJ2-1 - TRBV15 TRBD2 TGTGCCACCAGCAGAGACGCGGGAGGTAGCTACAATGAGCAGTTCTTC CATSRDAGGSYNEQFF
TRBJ1-4 once TRBV7-2 - TGTGCCAGCAGCCCCTCTAAAGGGTCGGTTCCTAAACTGTTTTTT CASSPSKGSVPKLFF
TRBJ2-6 - TRBV29-1 - TGCAGCGTTGAAGATGGTCCGGGATCTGGGGCCAACGTCCTGACTTTC CSVEDGPGSGANVLTF
TRBJ2-7 - TRBV6-5 - TGTGCCAGCAGTGTACCAAGCGTGGGGGGGCACTTCGAAATCCCAATTGAGCAGTACTTC CASSVPSVGGHFEIPIEQYF
TRBJ1-5 - TRBV6-6 - TGTGCCAGCAAAAGCGGGACCGATCATCAGCCCCAGCATTTT CASKSGTDHQPQHF
TRBJ1-4 once TRBV11-2 - TGTGCCAGCAGCGAGGCGTGGTTGACTGAAAAACTGTTTTTT CASSEAWLTEKLFF
TRBJ2-1 - TRBV6-2/TRBV6-3 - TGTGCCAGCACTCGCATTGGACAGAACAATGAGCAGTTCTTC CASTRIGQNNEQFF
TRBJ1-6 - TRBV4-1 TRBD1 TGCGCCAGCAGCCAAATGAGGGGGCGAGATTCACCCCTCCACTTT CASSQMRGRDSPLHF
TRBJ2-5 - TRBV5-1 - TGCGCCAGCAGCTCAGGAGGGCCGGCAACCCAGTACTTC CASSSGGPATQYF
TRBJ2-7 - TRBV7-3 - TGTGCCAGCAGCTTAGTAGGGAGCTTGGCCCACGAGCAGTACTTC CASSLVGSLAHEQYF
TRBJ1-6 - TRBV10-2 - TGCGCCAGCAGACTCCCTGATAATTCACCCCTCCACTTT CASRLPDNSPLHF
TRBJ1-2 - TRBV2 - TGTGCCAGCAGTGAAGCTACGCCCCCCCTCACCTTC CASSEATPPLTF
TRBJ1-2 - TRBV5-1 - TGCGCCAGCAAGTCATGGCAGCAGGGAGCTGGCTACACCTTC CASKSWQQGAGYTF
TRBJ1-4 once TRBV5-6 TRBD1 TGTGCCAGCAGCCCGACCCCGGGGACAGGGGCCTATGAAAAACTGTTTTTT CASSPTPGTGAYEKLFF
TRBJ2-3 once TRBV7-7 - TGTGCCAGCAGCTTAAGCGGCTCTGGCACAGATACGCAGTATTTT CASSLSGSGTDTQYF